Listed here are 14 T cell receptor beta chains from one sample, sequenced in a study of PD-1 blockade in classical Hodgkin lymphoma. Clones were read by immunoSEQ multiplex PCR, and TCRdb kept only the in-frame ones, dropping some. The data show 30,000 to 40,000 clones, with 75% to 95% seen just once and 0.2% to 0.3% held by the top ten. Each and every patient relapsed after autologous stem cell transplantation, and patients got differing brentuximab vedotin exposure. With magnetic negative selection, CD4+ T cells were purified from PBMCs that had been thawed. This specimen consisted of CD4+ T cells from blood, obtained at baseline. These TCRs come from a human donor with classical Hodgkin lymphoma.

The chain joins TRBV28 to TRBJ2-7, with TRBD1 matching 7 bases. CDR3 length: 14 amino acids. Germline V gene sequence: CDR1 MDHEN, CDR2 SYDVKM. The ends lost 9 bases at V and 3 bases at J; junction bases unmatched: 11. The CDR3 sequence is CASQRGGTVYEQYF. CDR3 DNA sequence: TGTGCCAGTCAAAGGGGTGGGACAGTCTACGAGCAGTACTTC.

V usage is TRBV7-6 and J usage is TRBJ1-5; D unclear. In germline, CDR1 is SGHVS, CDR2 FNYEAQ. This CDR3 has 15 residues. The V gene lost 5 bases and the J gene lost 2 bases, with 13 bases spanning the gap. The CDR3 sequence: CASSPDEGRNQPQHF. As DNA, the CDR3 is TGTGCCAGCAGCCCGGACGAGGGTCGCAATCAGCCCCAGCATTTT. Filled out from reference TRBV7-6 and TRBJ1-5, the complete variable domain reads GAGVSQSPRYKVTKRGQDVALRCDPISGHVSLYWYRQALGQGPEFLTYFNYEAQQDKSGLPNDRFSAERPEGSISTLTIQRTEQRDSAMYRCASSPDEGRNQPQHFGDGTRLSIL.

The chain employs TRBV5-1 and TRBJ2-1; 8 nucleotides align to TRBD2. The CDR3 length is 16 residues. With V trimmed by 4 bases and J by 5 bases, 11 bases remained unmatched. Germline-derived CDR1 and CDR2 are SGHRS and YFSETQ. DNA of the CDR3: TGCGCCAGCAGCCCCCAAGCGGGAGTAGGGAACAATGAGCAGTTCTTC. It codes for CASSPQAGVGNNEQFF.

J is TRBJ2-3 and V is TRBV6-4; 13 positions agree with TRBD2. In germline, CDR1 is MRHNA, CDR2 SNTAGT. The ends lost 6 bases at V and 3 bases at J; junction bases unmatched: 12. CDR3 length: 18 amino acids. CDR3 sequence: CASSEGLAGTFLTDTQYF. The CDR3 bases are TGTGCCAGCAGCGAGGGACTAGCGGGAACCTTCCTAACAGATACGCAGTATTTT.

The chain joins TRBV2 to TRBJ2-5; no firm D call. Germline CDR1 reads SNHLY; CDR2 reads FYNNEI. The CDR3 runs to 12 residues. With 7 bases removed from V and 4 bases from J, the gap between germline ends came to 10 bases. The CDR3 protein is CASNGLGETQYF. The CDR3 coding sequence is TGTGCCAGCAACGGTCTGGGAGAGACCCAGTACTTC. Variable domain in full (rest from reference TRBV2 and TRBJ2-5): EPEVTQTPSHQVTQMGQEVILRCVPISNHLYFYWYRQILGQKVEFLVSFYNNEISEKSEIFDDQFSVERPDGSNFTLKIRSTKLEDSAMYFCASNGLGETQYFGPGTRLLVL.

The CDR3 loop is CASSDGTSGNNEQFF. The CDR3 DNA reads TGCGCCAGCAGCGACGGGACTAGCGGTAACAATGAGCAGTTCTTC. V and J are TRBV5-1 and TRBJ2-1; 11 bases agree with TRBD2. This CDR3 comprises 15 residues. The junction had 5 bases not matched to a gene; V was cut back by 4 bases and J by 5 bases. CDR1 and CDR2 from the germline V gene are SGHRS and YFSETQ.

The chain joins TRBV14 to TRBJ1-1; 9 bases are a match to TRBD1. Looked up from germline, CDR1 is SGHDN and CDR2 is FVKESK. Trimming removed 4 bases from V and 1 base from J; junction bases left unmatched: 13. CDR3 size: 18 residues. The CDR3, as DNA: TGTGCCAGCAGCCGACTAGGGACAGGGACGGTCGGGAACACTGAAGCTTTCTTT. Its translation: CASSRLGTGTVGNTEAFF.

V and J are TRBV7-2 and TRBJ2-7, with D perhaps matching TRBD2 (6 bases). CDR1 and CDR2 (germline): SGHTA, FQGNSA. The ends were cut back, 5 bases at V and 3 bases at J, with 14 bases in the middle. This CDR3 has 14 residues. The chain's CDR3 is CASSTNRLVYEQYF. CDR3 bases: TGTGCCAGCAGCACGAACCGACTAGTCTACGAGCAGTACTTC.

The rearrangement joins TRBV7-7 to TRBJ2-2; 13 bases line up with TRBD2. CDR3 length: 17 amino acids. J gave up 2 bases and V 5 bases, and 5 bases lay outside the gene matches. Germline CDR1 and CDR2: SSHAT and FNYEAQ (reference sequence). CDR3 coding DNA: TGTGCCAGCAGCCGAGGGACTAGCGGGACAAACACCGGGGAGCTGTTTTTT. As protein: CASSRGTSGTNTGELFF. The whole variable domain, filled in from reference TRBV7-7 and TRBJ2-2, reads GAGVSQSPRYKVTKRGQDVTLRCDPISSHATLYWYQQALGQGPEFLTYFNYEAQPDKSGLPSDRFSAERPEGSISTLTIQRTEQRDSAMYRCASSRGTSGTNTGELFFGEGSRLTVL.

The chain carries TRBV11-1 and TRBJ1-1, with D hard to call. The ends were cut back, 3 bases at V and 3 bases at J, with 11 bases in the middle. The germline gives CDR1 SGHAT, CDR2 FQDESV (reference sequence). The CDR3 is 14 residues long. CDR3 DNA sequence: TGTGCCAGCAGCTTCTCGACTGGGGACACTGAAGCTTTCTTT. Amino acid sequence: CASSFSTGDTEAFF.

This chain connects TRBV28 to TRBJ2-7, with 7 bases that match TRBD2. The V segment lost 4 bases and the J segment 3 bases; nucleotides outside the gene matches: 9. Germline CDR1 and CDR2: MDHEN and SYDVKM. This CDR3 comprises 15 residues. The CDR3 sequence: CASSWEGRTIYEQYF. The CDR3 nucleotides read TGTGCCAGCAGTTGGGAGGGCAGAACCATCTACGAGCAGTACTTC.

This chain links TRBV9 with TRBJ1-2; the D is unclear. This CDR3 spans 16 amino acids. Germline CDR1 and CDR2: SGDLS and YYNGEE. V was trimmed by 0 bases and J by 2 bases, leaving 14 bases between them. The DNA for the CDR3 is TGTGCCAGCAGCGTAGGTTCCGGGTCGCCGAACTATGGCTACACCTTC. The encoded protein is CASSVGSGSPNYGYTF.

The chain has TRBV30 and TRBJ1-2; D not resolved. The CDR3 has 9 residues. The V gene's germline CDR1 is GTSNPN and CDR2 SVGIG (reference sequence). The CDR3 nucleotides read TGTGCTGGGCCGGGGGGCTACACCTTC. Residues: CAGPGGYTF.

The CDR3 nucleotides are TGTGCCAGCAGCTTCGGCGGGAGGCCAGGGGAGACCCAGTACTTC. It is translated as CASSFGGRPGETQYF. The chain has TRBV7-3 and TRBJ2-5; 8 bases agree with TRBD2. The junction had 8 bases not matched to a gene; V was cut back by 3 bases and J by 5 bases. There are 15 residues in the CDR3. CDR1 is SGHTA and CDR2 is FQGTGA in the germline V gene.